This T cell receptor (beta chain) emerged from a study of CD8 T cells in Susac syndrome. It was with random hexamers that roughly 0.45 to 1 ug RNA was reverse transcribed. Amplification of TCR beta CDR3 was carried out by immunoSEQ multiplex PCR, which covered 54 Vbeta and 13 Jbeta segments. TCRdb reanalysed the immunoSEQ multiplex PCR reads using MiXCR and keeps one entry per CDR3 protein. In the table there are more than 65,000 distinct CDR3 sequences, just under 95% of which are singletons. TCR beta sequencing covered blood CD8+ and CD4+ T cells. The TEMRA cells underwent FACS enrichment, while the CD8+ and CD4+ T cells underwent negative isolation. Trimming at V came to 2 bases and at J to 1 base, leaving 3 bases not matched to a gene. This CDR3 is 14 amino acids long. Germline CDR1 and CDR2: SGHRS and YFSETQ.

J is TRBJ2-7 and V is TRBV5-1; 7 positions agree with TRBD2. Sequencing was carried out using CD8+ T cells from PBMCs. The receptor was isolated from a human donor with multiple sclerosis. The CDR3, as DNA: TGCGCCAGCAGCTTAGGACTAGATTCCTACGAGCAGTACTTC. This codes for CASSLGLDSYEQYF.